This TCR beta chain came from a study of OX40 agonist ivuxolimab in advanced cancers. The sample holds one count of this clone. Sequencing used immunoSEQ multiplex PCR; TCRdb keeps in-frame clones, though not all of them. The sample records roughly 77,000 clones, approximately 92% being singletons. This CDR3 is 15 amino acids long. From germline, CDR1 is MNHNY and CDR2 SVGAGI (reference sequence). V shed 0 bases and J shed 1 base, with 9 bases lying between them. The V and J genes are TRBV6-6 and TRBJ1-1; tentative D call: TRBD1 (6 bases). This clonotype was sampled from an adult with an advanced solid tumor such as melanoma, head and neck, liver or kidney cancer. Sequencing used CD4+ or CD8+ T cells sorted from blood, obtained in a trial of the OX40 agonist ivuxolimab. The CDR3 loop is CASSYSAGENTEAFF. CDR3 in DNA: TGTGCCAGCAGTTACTCTGCAGGGGAGAACACTGAAGCTTTCTTT.